These T cell receptor beta chains were read from a single sample in a study of regulatory T cells in long-lasting Graves disease. TCRdb re-called the multiplex PCR reads through MiXCR, storing one row per CDR3 protein. The sample includes hundreds of thousands of distinct CDR3 sequences, 15% to 20% of them seen just once. Another study also made use of these data, one on T cells in Graves' hyperthyroidism and ophthalmopathy.

The material sequenced was peripheral blood mononuclear cells (PBMCs), taken at new diagnosis, from a patient treated with antithyroid drugs. Receptors were obtained from a woman aged 25 to 39 with Graves disease. Each CDR3 is given with its conserved first and last residue. Each record gives: J gene, CDR3 length, D gene, clone size, V gene, CDR3 DNA, CDR3 protein. D genes are given only for firm matches. Rows may omit the clone size; those that give it use once, few, many or a size class.

TRBJ2-1 14 - many TRBV27 TGTGCCAGCAGTCAGGCCAGCTCCTACAATGAGCAGTTCTTC CASSQASSYNEQFF
TRBJ2-3 17 TRBD2 - TRBV30 TGTGCCTGGAGTGGACTAGCGGGAGGCTCTAGCACAGATACGCAGTATTTT CAWSGLAGGSSTDTQYF
TRBJ2-3 13 - - TRBV9 TGTGCCAGCACACCACTAAACACAGATACGCAGTATTTT CASTPLNTDTQYF
TRBJ2-4 15 - few TRBV6-1 TGTGCCAGCAGGCCCGCCGTCTTAGCCAAAAACATTCAGTACTTC CASRPAVLAKNIQYF
TRBJ1-2 15 TRBD1 many TRBV28 TGTGCCAGCAGTTCTCAGGACAGGGAGGTGGGCGGCTACACCTTC CASSSQDREVGGYTF
TRBJ2-1 12 - few TRBV12-3/TRBV12-4 TGTGCCAGCAGTTCTCGGGACTTAAGGCTGTTCTTC CASSSRDLRLFF
TRBJ1-6 14 TRBD1 few TRBV5-1 TGCGCCAGCGGCCCCAGGGGGCAAGATTCACCCCTCCACTTT CASGPRGQDSPLHF
TRBJ2-7 13 TRBD1 - TRBV5-1 TGCGCCAGCAGCAGGGACAGGCGGGACGAGCAGTACTTC CASSRDRRDEQYF
TRBJ2-1 13 - few TRBV4-2 TGTGCCAGCAGCCCCGCCGCAGGGGACGGGCAGTTCTTC CASSPAAGDGQFF
TRBJ2-7 12 TRBD1 few TRBV20-1 TGCAGTACTGGGACAGGGGGGTACGAGCAGTACTTC CSTGTGGYEQYF